Below, one T cell receptor (beta chain) is given with its context. The target antigen is unknown. This sample is drawn from a study of cytomegalovirus exposure and HLA in healthy donors. Study findings and constraints: Among TCR beta chains, those listed as cytomegalovirus-associated numbered under 200. Follow-up analysis later connected one missense variant in DCLRE1C with trimming of TCR beta V- and J-genes.

CDR3 length: 16 residues. V lost 0 bases to trimming and J lost 0 bases, with 8 bases between them. Germline V gene lookup returns CDR1 MGHRA and CDR2 YSYEKL. These donors counted as nominally healthy when sampled, but unrecorded immune exposures were likely. With 60 Vbeta and 13 Jbeta primers, the PCR was carried out. Measured with immunoSEQ multiplex PCR; TCRdb has only the in-frame clones, and not every one. The sample lists roughly 200,000 clones; roughly 79% were seen once. The origin of this receptor is a male donor in good health and CMV-seronegative. This chain uses TRBV4-1 with TRBJ2-2; no clear D gene. Sequencing used PBMCs. This chain's CDR3 is CASSQENLANTGELFF. DNA for the CDR3: TGCGCCAGCAGCCAAGAAAATCTAGCGAACACCGGGGAGCTGTTTTTT.